This entry lists 27 T cell receptor beta chains sequenced from one sample in a study of long-term antiretroviral therapy in people with HIV (dated 2022 in TCRdb). Sequencing of the TRB variable region was done with the immunoSEQ hsTCRB v3.0 assay at survey level resolution. The immuneACCESS repertoire file appears here via TCRdb, limited to in-frame rearrangements. These files lack a portion of the clones; in checked studies, under half of the deficit traces to unresolved V genes, and the cause of the others is not known. For this sample there are under 25,000 clones; 76% appear just once. Of the sample, roughly a tenth falls within the top ten clones. Source: unsorted PBMCs, taken 0.5 years before starting antiretroviral therapy. The receptor set was obtained from a man younger than 30 with HIV.

This chain links TRBV6-5 with TRBJ1-1; no definite D call. The CDR3 contains 12 residues. CDR1 and CDR2 (germline): MNHEY, SVGAGI. V was shortened by 4 bases and J by 6 bases, with 9 bases between the two germline ends. CDR3 nucleotide sequence: TGTGCCAGCAGTTCGAAGGGCCCTGAAGCTTTCTTT. It translates to CASSSKGPEAFF.

This chain joins TRBV4-3 and TRBJ1-1; unclear D gene. Trimming removed 0 bases from V and 3 bases from J, with 8 bases in between. CDR3 length: 14 residues. The germline CDR1 and CDR2 sequences are LGHNA and YSLEER. The DNA of the CDR3 is TGCGCCAGCAGCCAAGAGGTCAGCTACACTGAAGCTTTCTTT. Translation gives CASSQEVSYTEAFF.

The chain uses TRBV4-1 and TRBJ1-6; possibly TRBD1 for D (6 bases). This CDR3 contains 16 residues. The germline CDR1 and CDR2 sequences are MGHRA and YSYEKL. Deletions cut 0 bases from V and 10 bases from J, with 16 bases between. This chain's CDR3 is CASSQEAGRGQSPLHF. CDR3 nucleotides: TGCGCCAGCAGCCAAGAGGCTGGCAGGGGACAATCACCCCTCCACTTT.

The chain employs TRBV19 and TRBJ1-1; D is perhaps TRBD1 (5 bases). Trimming pared 2 bases from V and 5 bases from J, leaving 9 bases between. This CDR3 contains 13 residues. Per germline, CDR1 LNHDA and CDR2 SQIVND (reference sequence). DNA for the CDR3: TGTGCCAGTAGTATAAATCGGGGGACTGAAGCTTTCTTT. Its protein is CASSINRGTEAFF.

This chain joins TRBV19 and TRBJ1-1; 7 bases line up with TRBD1. The trim removed 5 bases at V and 1 base at J, leaving 4 bases unmatched. The CDR3 is 14 residues long. CDR1 is LNHDA and CDR2 is SQIVND in the germline V gene (reference sequence). The CDR3 loop is CASSLTGANTEAFF. CDR3 DNA: TGTGCCAGTAGTCTAACAGGGGCGAACACTGAAGCTTTCTTT.

This clone occurred a few times. The V call is TRBV12-5, the J call TRBJ2-7; 7 nucleotides align to TRBD1. CDR3 length: 14 amino acids. Per germline, CDR1 LGHNT and CDR2 FRNRAP. V was pared by 8 bases and J by 0 bases, with 7 bases of the junction left unmatched. The CDR3 reads CASSNRDSSYEQYF. The CDR3 DNA follows: TGTGCTAGTTCCAACCGGGACAGCTCCTACGAGCAGTACTTC.

V is TRBV7-8 and J is TRBJ2-7; TRBD1 agrees at 9 bases. The germline CDR1 and CDR2 sequences are SGHVS and FQNEAQ. The V gene end was trimmed by 5 bases and the J gene end by 7 bases; junction bases not matched to a gene: 12. The CDR3 is 15 residues long. CDR3 sequence: CASSLSRDRVREQYF. Written as DNA, the CDR3 is TGTGCCAGCAGCCTTAGCCGGGACAGGGTGAGGGAGCAGTACTTC.

This chain connects TRBV7-9 to TRBJ2-7, with D perhaps being TRBD1 or TRBD2 (6 bases each). The V end was cut by 5 bases, the J end by 3 bases, with 26 bases between. Germline CDR1 and CDR2: SEHNR and FQNEAQ (reference sequence). The CDR3 loop spans 18 amino acids. In nucleotides, the CDR3 is TGTGCCAGCAGCATAGGGGGGTCTAGCTCGGAGGGCCTCTACGAGCAGTACTTC. Protein product: CASSIGGSSSEGLYEQYF.

The genes are TRBV6-5 and TRBJ1-1; perhaps TRBD1 as D (5 bases). The CDR3 has 15 residues. The V gene lost 1 base and the J gene lost 1 base, with 10 bases spanning the gap. The V gene's germline CDR1 is MNHEY and CDR2 SVGAGI. The CDR3 spells CASSYFRGGNTEAFF. In nucleotides, the CDR3 is TGTGCCAGCAGTTACTTCCGGGGGGGGAACACTGAAGCTTTCTTT.

The chain is built from TRBV18 and TRBJ1-5; tentative D call: TRBD1 (6 bases). V dropped 3 bases and J dropped 6 bases, with 9 bases sitting between them. Per germline, CDR1 KGHSH and CDR2 LQKENI. The CDR3 consists of 13 residues. The DNA for the CDR3 is TGTGCCAGCTCACCCCCAGGGGTTCAGCCCCAGCATTTT. Encoded protein: CASSPPGVQPQHF.

The V and J genes are TRBV5-1 and TRBJ2-7; D is perhaps TRBD2 (6 bases). V lost 5 bases and J lost 6, with 24 bases in between. The CDR3 sequence is 16 residues long. Germline CDR1 and CDR2: SGHRS and YFSETQ. The CDR3 DNA sequence: TGCGCCAGCAGAGGGGACTGGGACTCCTCTCTTGGCGAGCAGTACTTC. Its protein product is CASRGDWDSSLGEQYF.

The chain uses TRBV7-9 and TRBJ1-1; D is unresolved. Germline CDR1 SEHNR, CDR2 FQNEAQ (reference sequence). The V gene lost 4 bases and the J gene lost 1 base, with 13 bases spanning the gap. The CDR3 loop spans 15 amino acids. The CDR3: CASSSTTTSNTEAFF. The CDR3, as DNA: TGTGCCAGCAGCTCCACCACTACATCGAACACTGAAGCTTTCTTT.

V and J are TRBV9 and TRBJ2-1; the D is unclear. Germline V CDR1 and CDR2: SGDLS, YYNGEE. This CDR3 spans 17 amino acids. V lost 0 bases, J lost 5 bases, and 18 bases lay in between. The CDR3 bases are TGTGCCAGCAGCGTAGCTACTGGGCTATCCCAACACAATGAGCAGTTCTTC. Translating it yields CASSVATGLSQHNEQFF.

V and J are TRBV10-3 and TRBJ2-5; D not resolved. This CDR3 spans 14 amino acids. CDR1 and CDR2 from the germline V gene are ENHRY and SYGVKD. V shed 4 bases and J shed 5 bases, with 14 bases lying between them. The CDR3 nucleotides are TGTGCCATCAGTGCAGGTGGCAGCCAGGAGACCCAGTACTTC. Translating it yields CAISAGGSQETQYF.

V usage is TRBV27 and J usage is TRBJ1-6; perhaps TRBD1 as D (5 bases). The V gene's germline CDR1 is MNHEY and CDR2 SMNVEV (reference sequence). V lost 4 bases and J lost 7, with 8 bases in between. The CDR3 loop spans 13 amino acids. Here the CDR3 reads CASSWGRNSPLHF. CDR3 nucleotide sequence: TGTGCCAGCAGTTGGGGGAGGAATTCACCCCTCCACTTT.

The rearrangement uses TRBV5-1 and TRBJ2-7; 9 bases are a match to TRBD1. The ends lost 1 base at V and 3 bases at J; junction bases unmatched: 8. Germline CDR1 is SGHRS and CDR2 is YFSETQ. This CDR3 has 16 amino acids. The CDR3 nucleotides are TGCGCCAGCAGCTTGACTCGGACAGGGGCCAGCTACGAGCAGTACTTC. Translation: CASSLTRTGASYEQYF.

The V gene is TRBV2, the J gene TRBJ2-7; D ambiguous. The ends were cut back, 1 base at V and 7 bases at J, with 8 bases in the middle. Germline V lookup: CDR1 SNHLY, CDR2 FYNNEI. This CDR3 is 12 amino acids long. CDR3 amino acids: CASSEGVGEQYF. In nucleotides, the CDR3 is TGTGCCAGCAGTGAAGGGGTCGGGGAGCAGTACTTC.

The V gene is TRBV9, the J gene TRBJ2-3; TRBD1 is a possible D gene (5 bases). Between the trimmed V and J ends, which lost 0 bases and 1 base, there was a span of 6 bases. CDR1 and CDR2 (germline): SGDLS, YYNGEE. The length of the CDR3 is 14 residues. The CDR3 sequence: CASSVEGRTDTQYF. CDR3 nucleotide sequence: TGTGCCAGCAGCGTAGAGGGGCGCACAGATACGCAGTATTTT. The full variable domain, rest sourced from reference TRBV9 and TRBJ2-3, is DSGVTQTPKHLITATGQRVTLRCSPRSGDLSVYWYQQSLDQGLQFLIQYYNGEERAKGNILERFSAQQFPDLHSELNLSSLELGDSALYFCASSVEGRTDTQYFGPGTRLTVL.

The rearrangement uses TRBV7-9 and TRBJ2-5; no clear D gene. Per the germline V gene, CDR1 is SEHNR and CDR2 is FQNEAQ (reference sequence). CDR3 length: 14 residues. Trimming left V 0 bases short and J 11 bases short, with 16 bases between. The CDR3 loop reads CASSLASTKLQQYF. CDR3 in DNA: TGTGCCAGCAGCTTAGCCTCTACTAAATTACAGCAGTACTTC.

In this sample, this clone turned up a few times. J is TRBJ1-2 and V is TRBV15, with D maybe TRBD1 (6 bases). Per the germline V gene, CDR1 is LNHNV and CDR2 is YYDKDF (reference sequence). This CDR3 contains 15 residues. V lost 1 base and J 4 bases, leaving 13 bases between the germline ends. CDR3 residues: CATSRGGQPGYGYTF. The CDR3 DNA follows: TGTGCCACCAGCAGAGGGGGACAACCAGGCTATGGCTACACCTTC.

This chain connects TRBV5-6 to TRBJ1-1, with D tentatively TRBD1 (5 bases). The CDR3 has 15 residues. V lost 4 bases, J lost 4 bases, and 17 bases lay in between. Germline lookup yields CDR1 SGHDT and CDR2 YYEEEE. CDR3 sequence reads: CASSLWGLGGTEAFF. CDR3 nucleotides: TGTGCCAGCAGCCTGTGGGGCCTCGGAGGCACTGAAGCTTTCTTT.

The chain uses TRBV11-1 and TRBJ2-7, with TRBD1 matching 7 bases. J was trimmed by 2 bases and V by 6 bases; bases with no gene match: 13. The CDR3 covers 16 residues. From germline, CDR1 is SGHAT and CDR2 FQDESV (reference sequence). CDR3 DNA: TGTGCCAGCAGTTACGGGCCGGGCCAGGGGGCCTACGAGCAGTACTTC. It translates to CASSYGPGQGAYEQYF. The full variable domain, with the rest looked up from reference TRBV11-1 and TRBJ2-7, is EAEVAQSPRYKITEKSQAVAFWCDPISGHATLYWYRQILGQGPELLVQFQDESVVDDSQLPKDRFSAERLKGVDSTLKIQPAELGDSAMYLCASSYGPGQGAYEQYFGPGTRLTVT.

The chain has TRBV4-1 and TRBJ2-7; D uncertain. Trimming left V 0 bases short and J 5 bases short, with 11 bases between. CDR3 size: 14 residues. CDR1 MGHRA and CDR2 YSYEKL come from the germline V gene. The CDR3 DNA is TGCGCCAGCAGCCAAGATCTTCCGTTCCACGAGCAGTACTTC. This codes for CASSQDLPFHEQYF.

The gene calls are TRBV7-9 and TRBJ1-1; tentatively, D is TRBD1 (6 bases). Germline V gene lookup returns CDR1 SEHNR and CDR2 FQNEAQ (reference sequence). The CDR3 spans 14 residues. Trimming cost V 8 bases and J 1 base, with 14 bases left between them. The CDR3 loop is CASLPRGENTEAFF. The CDR3 nucleotides are TGTGCCAGCCTACCCAGGGGAGAGAACACTGAAGCTTTCTTT.

The rearrangement links TRBV28 to TRBJ2-7; 9 bases fit TRBD1. Germline V CDR1 and CDR2: MDHEN, SYDVKM. The CDR3 has 15 residues. V trimming: 7 bases; J trimming: 5 bases; junction bases outside the gene matches: 12. The CDR3 DNA reads TGTGCCAGCACCACCCCCCGGGACAGGGCCAACGAGCAGTACTTC. Amino acids: CASTTPRDRANEQYF. Complete variable domain (other parts from reference TRBV28 and TRBJ2-7): DVKVTQSSRYLVKRTGEKVFLECVQDMDHENMFWYRQDPGLGLRLIYFSYDVKMKEKGDIPEGYSVSREKKERFSLILESASTNQTSMYLCASTTPRDRANEQYFGPGTRLTVT.

CDR3 DNA: TGTGCCAGCAGTTTAGTCCGTCTAGCGGGGGAGTACAATGAGCAGTTCTTC. Protein: CASSLVRLAGEYNEQFF. This chain joins TRBV27 and TRBJ2-1, with 10 bases matching TRBD2. This CDR3 contains 17 residues. Trimming at V came to 2 bases and at J to 4 bases, leaving 8 bases not matched to a gene. Germline V gene data show CDR1 as MNHEY and CDR2 as SMNVEV (reference sequence).

The J gene is TRBJ1-5, the V gene TRBV5-4; tentative D call: TRBD1 (5 bases). V lost 2 bases, J lost 0 bases, and 9 bases lay in between. The CDR3 runs to 15 residues. CDR1 is SGHNT, CDR2 YYREEE, per germline (reference sequence). In nucleotides, the CDR3 is TGTGCCAGCAGCTTTTCGGGGGGTAGCAATCAGCCCCAGCATTTT. This sequence encodes CASSFSGGSNQPQHF.